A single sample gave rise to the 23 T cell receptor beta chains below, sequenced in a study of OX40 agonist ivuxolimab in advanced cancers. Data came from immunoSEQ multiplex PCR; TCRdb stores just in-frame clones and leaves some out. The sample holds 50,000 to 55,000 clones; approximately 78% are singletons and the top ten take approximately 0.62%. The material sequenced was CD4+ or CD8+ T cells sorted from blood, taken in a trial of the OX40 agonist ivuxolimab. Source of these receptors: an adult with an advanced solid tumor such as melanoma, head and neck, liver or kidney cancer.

The CDR3 loop reads CASSIGGDSSNQPQHF. The CDR3 nucleotides read TGTGCCAGTAGTATCGGCGGGGACAGCTCAAATCAGCCCCAGCATTTT. The rearrangement joins TRBV19 to TRBJ1-5; 7 bases line up with TRBD1. Germline CDR1 is LNHDA and CDR2 is SQIVND (reference sequence). The CDR3 runs to 16 residues. V lost 3 bases, J lost 4 bases, and 9 bases stayed unmatched.

CDR3 residues: CASSRVGTGGDEQYF. In nucleotides, the CDR3 is TGTGCCAGCAGCCGCGTCGGGACAGGGGGGGACGAGCAGTACTTC. The V and J genes are TRBV7-2 and TRBJ2-7, with 11 bases identical to TRBD1. The CDR3 extends over 15 amino acids. V was clipped by 5 bases and J by 5 bases; unmatched bases: 8. From germline, CDR1 is SGHTA and CDR2 FQGNSA.

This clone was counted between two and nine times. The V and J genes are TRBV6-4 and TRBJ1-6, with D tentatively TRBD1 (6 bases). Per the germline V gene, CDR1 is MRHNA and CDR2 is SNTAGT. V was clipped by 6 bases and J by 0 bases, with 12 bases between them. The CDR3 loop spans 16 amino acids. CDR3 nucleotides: TGTGCCAGCAGACACCCGACAGGCTCCTATAATTCACCCCTCCACTTT. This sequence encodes CASRHPTGSYNSPLHF.

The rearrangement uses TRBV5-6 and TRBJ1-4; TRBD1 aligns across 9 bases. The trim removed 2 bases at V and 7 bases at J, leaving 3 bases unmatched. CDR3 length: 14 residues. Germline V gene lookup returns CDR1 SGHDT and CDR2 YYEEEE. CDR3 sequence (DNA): TGTGCCAGCAGCTTTGACAGGGGGAGTGAAAAACTGTTTTTT. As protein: CASSFDRGSEKLFF.

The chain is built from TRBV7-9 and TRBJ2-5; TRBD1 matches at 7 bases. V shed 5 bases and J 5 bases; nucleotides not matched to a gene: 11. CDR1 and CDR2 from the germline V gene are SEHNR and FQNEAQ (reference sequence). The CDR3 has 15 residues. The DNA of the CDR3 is TGTGCCAGCAGCCAACGGACAGGCACGGGGGAGACCCAGTACTTC. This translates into CASSQRTGTGETQYF.

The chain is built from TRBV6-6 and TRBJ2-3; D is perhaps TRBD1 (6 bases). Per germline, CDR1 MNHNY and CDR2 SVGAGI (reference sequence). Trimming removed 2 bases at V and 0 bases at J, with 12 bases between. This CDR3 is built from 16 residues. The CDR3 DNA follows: TGTGCCAGCAGTTACCCCACAGGGTCTAGCACAGATACGCAGTATTTT. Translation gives CASSYPTGSSTDTQYF.

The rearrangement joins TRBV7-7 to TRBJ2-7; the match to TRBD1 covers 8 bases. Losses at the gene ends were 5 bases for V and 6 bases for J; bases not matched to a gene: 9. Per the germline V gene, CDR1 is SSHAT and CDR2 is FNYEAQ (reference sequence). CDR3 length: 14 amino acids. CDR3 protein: CASSPRQGFGEQYF. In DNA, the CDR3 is TGTGCCAGCAGCCCCCGACAGGGGTTCGGCGAGCAGTACTTC. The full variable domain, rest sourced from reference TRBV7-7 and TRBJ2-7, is GAGVSQSPRYKVTKRGQDVTLRCDPISSHATLYWYQQALGQGPEFLTYFNYEAQPDKSGLPSDRFSAERPEGSISTLTIQRTEQRDSAMYRCASSPRQGFGEQYFGPGTRLTVT.

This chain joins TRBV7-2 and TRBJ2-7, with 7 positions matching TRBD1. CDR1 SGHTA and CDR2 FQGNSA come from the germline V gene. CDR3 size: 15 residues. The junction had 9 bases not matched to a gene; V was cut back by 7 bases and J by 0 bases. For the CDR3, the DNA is TGTGCCAGCAAGCTTAGGGGACAGCGCTCCTACGAGCAGTACTTC. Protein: CASKLRGQRSYEQYF.

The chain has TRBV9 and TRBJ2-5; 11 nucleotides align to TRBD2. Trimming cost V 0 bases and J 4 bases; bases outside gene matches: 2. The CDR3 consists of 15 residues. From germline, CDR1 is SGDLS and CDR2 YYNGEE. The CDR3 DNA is TGTGCCAGCAGCGTAGGTAGCGGGGGGGCAGAGACCCAGTACTTC. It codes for CASSVGSGGAETQYF.

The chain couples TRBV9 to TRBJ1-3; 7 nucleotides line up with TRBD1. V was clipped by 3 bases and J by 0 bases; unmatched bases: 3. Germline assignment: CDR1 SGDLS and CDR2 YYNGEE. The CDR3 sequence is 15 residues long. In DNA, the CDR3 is TGTGCCAGCAGCGCTAGACAGGGCTCTGGAAACACCATATATTTT. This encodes CASSARQGSGNTIYF.

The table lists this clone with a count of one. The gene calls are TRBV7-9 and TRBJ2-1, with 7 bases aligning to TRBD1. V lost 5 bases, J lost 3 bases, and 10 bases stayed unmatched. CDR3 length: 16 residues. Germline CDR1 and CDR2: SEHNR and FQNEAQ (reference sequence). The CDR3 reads CASSLGDRGFYNEQFF. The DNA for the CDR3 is TGTGCCAGCAGCCTGGGGGACAGAGGATTCTACAATGAGCAGTTCTTC.

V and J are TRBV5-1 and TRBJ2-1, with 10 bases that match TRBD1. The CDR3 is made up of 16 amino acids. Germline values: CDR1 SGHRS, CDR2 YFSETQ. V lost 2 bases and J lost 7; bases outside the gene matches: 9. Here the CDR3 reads CASSLDGTGARNEQFF. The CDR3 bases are TGCGCCAGCAGCTTAGATGGGACAGGGGCCAGGAATGAGCAGTTCTTC.

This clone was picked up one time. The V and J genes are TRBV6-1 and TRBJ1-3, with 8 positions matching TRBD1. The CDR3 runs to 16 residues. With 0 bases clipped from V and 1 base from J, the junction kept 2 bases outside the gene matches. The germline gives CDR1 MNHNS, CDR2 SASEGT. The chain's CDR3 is CASSEATGVSGNTIYF. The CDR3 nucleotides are TGTGCCAGCAGTGAAGCGACAGGGGTTTCTGGAAACACCATATATTTT.

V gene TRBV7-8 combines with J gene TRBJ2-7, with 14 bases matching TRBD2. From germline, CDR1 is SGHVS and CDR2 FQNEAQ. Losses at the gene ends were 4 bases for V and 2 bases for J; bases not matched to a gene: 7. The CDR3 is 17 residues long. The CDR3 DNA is TGTGCCAGCAGCTCACAATCGACTAGCGGGGGGGCCTACGAGCAGTACTTC. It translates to CASSSQSTSGGAYEQYF.

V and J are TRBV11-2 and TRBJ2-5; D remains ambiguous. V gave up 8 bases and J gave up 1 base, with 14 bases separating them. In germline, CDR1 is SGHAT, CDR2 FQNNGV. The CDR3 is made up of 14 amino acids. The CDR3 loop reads CASGPHGGQETQYF. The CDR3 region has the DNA TGTGCCAGCGGCCCACATGGCGGCCAAGAGACCCAGTACTTC. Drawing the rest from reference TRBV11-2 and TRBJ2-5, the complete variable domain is EAGVAQSPRYKIIEKRQSVAFWCNPISGHATLYWYQQILGQGPKLLIQFQNNGVVDDSQLPKDRFSAERLKGVDSTLKIQPAKLEDSAVYLCASGPHGGQETQYFGPGTRLLVL.

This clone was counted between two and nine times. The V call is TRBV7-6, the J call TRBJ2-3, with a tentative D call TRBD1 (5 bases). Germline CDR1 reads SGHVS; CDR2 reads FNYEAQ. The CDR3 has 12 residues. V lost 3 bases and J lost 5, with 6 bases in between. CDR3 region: CASSFQGDTQYF. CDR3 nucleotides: TGTGCCAGCAGCTTCCAGGGAGATACGCAGTATTTT.

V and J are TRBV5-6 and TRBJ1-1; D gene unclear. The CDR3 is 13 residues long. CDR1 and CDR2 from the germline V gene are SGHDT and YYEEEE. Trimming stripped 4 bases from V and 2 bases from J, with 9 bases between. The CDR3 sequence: CASSANRNTEAFF. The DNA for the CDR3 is TGTGCCAGCAGCGCCAACCGAAACACTGAAGCTTTCTTT.

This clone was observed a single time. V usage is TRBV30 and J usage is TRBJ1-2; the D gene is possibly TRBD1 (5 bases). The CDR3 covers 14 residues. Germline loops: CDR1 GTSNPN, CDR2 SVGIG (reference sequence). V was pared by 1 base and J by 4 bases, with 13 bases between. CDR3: CAWSGNQGPYGYTF. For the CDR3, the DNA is TGTGCCTGGAGTGGCAACCAGGGCCCCTATGGCTACACCTTC.

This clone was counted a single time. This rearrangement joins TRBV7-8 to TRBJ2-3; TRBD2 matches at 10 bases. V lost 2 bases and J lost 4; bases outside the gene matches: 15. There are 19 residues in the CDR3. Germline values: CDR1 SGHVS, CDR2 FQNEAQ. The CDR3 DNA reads TGTGCCAGCAGCTTAACATTCGGGCTAGCGGGGGTGGGGGCAGATACGCAGTATTTT. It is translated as CASSLTFGLAGVGADTQYF.

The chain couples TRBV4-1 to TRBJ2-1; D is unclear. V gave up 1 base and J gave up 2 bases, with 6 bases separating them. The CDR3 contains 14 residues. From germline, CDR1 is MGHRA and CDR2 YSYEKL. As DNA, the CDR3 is TGCGCCAGCAGCCAAGGTCCACCCTACAATGAGCAGTTCTTC. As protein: CASSQGPPYNEQFF.

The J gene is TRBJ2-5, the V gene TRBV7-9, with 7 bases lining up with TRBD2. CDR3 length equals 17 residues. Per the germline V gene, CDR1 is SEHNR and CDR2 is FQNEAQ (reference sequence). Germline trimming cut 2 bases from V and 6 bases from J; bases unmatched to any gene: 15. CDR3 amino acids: CASSLLVGASGPKTQYF. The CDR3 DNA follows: TGTGCCAGCAGCTTATTGGTAGGGGCTAGCGGTCCAAAGACCCAGTACTTC.

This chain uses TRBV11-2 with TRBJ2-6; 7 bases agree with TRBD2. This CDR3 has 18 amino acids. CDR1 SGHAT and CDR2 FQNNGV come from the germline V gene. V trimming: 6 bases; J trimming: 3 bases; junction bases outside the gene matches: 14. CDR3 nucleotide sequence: TGTGCCAGCAGTTTCGAAAGGGGAGGGGTCGTTGGGGCCAACGTCCTGACTTTC. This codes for CASSFERGGVVGANVLTF.

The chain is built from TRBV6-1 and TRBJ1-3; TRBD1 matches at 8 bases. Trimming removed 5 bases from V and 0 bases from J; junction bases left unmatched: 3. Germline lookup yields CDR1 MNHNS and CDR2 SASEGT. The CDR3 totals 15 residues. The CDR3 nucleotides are TGTGCCAGCAGTAAGGACAGGGACTCTGGAAACACCATATATTTT. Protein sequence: CASSKDRDSGNTIYF.